This T cell receptor (beta chain) was sequenced during a study of response to subunit inactivated influenza vaccine. Overall study findings and caveats: Few new T cells, the authors suggested, are recruited by each seasonal influenza vaccination.

CDR1 and CDR2 from the germline V gene are DFQATT and SNEGSKA (reference sequence). The CDR3 spans 13 residues. The V end was cut by 5 bases, the J end by 1 base, with 11 bases between. With respect to this clonotype: The antigen is unknown.

MiXCR, applied by TCRdb to the RT-PCR reads, yields one record per CDR3 protein. There are around 850,000 distinct CDR3 sequences in the sample; 15% to 20% occur only once, and approximately 11% lies in the top ten. The sequence came from a man in his fifties who received an inactivated influenza vaccine. Sequencing used PBMCs from blood, obtained roughly 5 days after vaccination. This chain links TRBV20-1 with TRBJ1-1; D might be TRBD1 (6 bases). The CDR3 coding sequence is TGCAGTGCTGCGGACAGATGGAACACTGAAGCTTTCTTT. Protein sequence: CSAADRWNTEAFF.